This TCR beta chain emerged from a study of T cell responses to AZD1222 COVID-19 vaccine. V was trimmed by 0 bases and J by 4 bases, leaving 7 bases between them. CDR3 size: 13 residues. Germline V gene lookup returns CDR1 SGHDT and CDR2 YYEEEE. Measured with immunoSEQ multiplex PCR; TCRdb has only the in-frame clones, and not every one. The sample yields approximately 100,000 clones, about 90% seen once. The receptor was derived from an adult in good health. Here the sequenced sample was peripheral blood, taken on day 0 of AZD1222 vaccination. J is TRBJ1-2 and V is TRBV5-6; D is possibly TRBD1 (6 bases). Written as DNA, the CDR3 is TGTGCCAGCAGCTTGGGAGGGGGCTATGGCTACACCTTC. It codes for CASSLGGGYGYTF.